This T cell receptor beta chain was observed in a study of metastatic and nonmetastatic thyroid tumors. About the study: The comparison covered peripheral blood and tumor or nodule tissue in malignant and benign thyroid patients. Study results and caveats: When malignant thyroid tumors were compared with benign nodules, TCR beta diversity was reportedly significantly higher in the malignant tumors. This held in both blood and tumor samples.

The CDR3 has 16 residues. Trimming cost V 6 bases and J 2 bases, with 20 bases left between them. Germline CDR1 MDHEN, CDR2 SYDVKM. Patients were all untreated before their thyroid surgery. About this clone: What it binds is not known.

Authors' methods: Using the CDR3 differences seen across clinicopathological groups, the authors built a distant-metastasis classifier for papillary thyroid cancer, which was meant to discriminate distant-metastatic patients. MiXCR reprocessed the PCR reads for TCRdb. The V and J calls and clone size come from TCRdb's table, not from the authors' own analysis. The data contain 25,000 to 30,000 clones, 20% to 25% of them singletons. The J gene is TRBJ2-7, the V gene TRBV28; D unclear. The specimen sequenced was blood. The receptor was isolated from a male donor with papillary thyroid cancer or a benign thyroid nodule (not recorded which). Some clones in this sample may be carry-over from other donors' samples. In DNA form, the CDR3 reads TGTGCCAGCAGGCAAGTGACTTCCCAGGTTCCCTACGAGCAGTACTTC. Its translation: CASRQVTSQVPYEQYF. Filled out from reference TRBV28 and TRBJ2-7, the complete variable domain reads DVKVTQSSRYLVKRTGEKVFLECVQDMDHENMFWYRQDPGLGLRLIYFSYDVKMKEKGDIPEGYSVSREKKERFSLILESASTNQTSMYLCASRQVTSQVPYEQYFGPGTRLTVT.